These T cell receptor beta chains were read from a single sample in a study of T cell responses to AZD1222 COVID-19 vaccine. Profiling relied on immunoSEQ multiplex PCR, and the TCRdb table lists in-frame clones only, not all of them. The data show approximately 100,000 clones, roughly nine tenths seen once. The sequencing used peripheral blood, collected on day 0 of AZD1222 vaccination. These receptors came from an adult in good health. Both conserved end residues are part of each CDR3. Each record gives: J gene, clone size, D gene, V gene, CDR3 DNA, CDR3 protein. The D gene is left open where the match is weak. Clone size is not always given. Where it is, it says once, few, many or a class for expanded clones.

j_gene: TRBJ2-7
abundance: NA
d_gene: NA
v_gene: TRBV27
CDR3nt: TGTGCCAGCAGTTTATCCGCCAGTTTTGGCGAGCAGTACTTC
CDR3aa: CASSLSASFGEQYF

j_gene: TRBJ1-1
abundance: few
d_gene: NA
v_gene: TRBV5-4
CDR3nt: TGTGCCAGCAGCTTTGGTGGGTGGGCGGCCACGGAGCGTGAAGCTTTCTTT
CDR3aa: CASSFGGWAATEREAFF

j_gene: TRBJ2-7
abundance: NA
d_gene: TRBD2
v_gene: TRBV5-1
CDR3nt: TGCGCCAGCAGCATTGAACCGGGACTAGTCACCGAGCAGTACTTC
CDR3aa: CASSIEPGLVTEQYF

j_gene: TRBJ2-1
abundance: NA
d_gene: NA
v_gene: TRBV12-3/TRBV12-4
CDR3nt: TGTGCCAGCAGCTCTACGGGACTCTATGAGCAGTTCTTC
CDR3aa: CASSSTGLYEQFF

j_gene: TRBJ1-5
abundance: NA
d_gene: NA
v_gene: TRBV4-1
CDR3nt: TGCGCCAGCAGCCAAGATCCTGGGCGGCAGTCCCGACAGCCCCAGCATTTT
CDR3aa: CASSQDPGRQSRQPQHF

j_gene: TRBJ1-5
abundance: NA
d_gene: TRBD1
v_gene: TRBV29-1
CDR3nt: TGCAGCGTTCGGACAGGGGGAAATCAGCCCCAGCATTTT
CDR3aa: CSVRTGGNQPQHF

j_gene: TRBJ2-4
abundance: NA
d_gene: NA
v_gene: TRBV4-2
CDR3nt: TGTGCCAGCAGCCAAGTTTGGGCACTTACTCTAGCCAAAAACATTCAGTACTTC
CDR3aa: CASSQVWALTLAKNIQYF

j_gene: TRBJ2-7
abundance: NA
d_gene: NA
v_gene: TRBV5-1
CDR3nt: TGCGCCAGCAGCTTGGGGTCCGGGGGGCTCGAGCAGTACTTC
CDR3aa: CASSLGSGGLEQYF

j_gene: TRBJ1-3
abundance: few
d_gene: NA
v_gene: TRBV15
CDR3nt: TGTGCCACCAGCAGAGATAGGAGAAACACCATATATTTT
CDR3aa: CATSRDRRNTIYF

j_gene: TRBJ1-2
abundance: NA
d_gene: NA
v_gene: TRBV5-1
CDR3nt: TGCGCCAGCAGCTTGGACAGAGGTTATGGCTACACCTTC
CDR3aa: CASSLDRGYGYTF

j_gene: TRBJ1-5
abundance: few
d_gene: NA
v_gene: TRBV2
CDR3nt: TGTGCCAGCAGTGAGTGGTCCAGGGCCAGTCAGCCCCAGCATTTT
CDR3aa: CASSEWSRASQPQHF

j_gene: TRBJ1-2
abundance: few
d_gene: NA
v_gene: TRBV4-2
CDR3nt: TGTGCCAGCAGTAAAAGGACGGACCTTAATGGCTACACCTTC
CDR3aa: CASSKRTDLNGYTF

j_gene: TRBJ2-3
abundance: NA
d_gene: NA
v_gene: TRBV5-6
CDR3nt: TGTGCCAGCAGGGTATGGGGCACAGATACGCAGTATTTT
CDR3aa: CASRVWGTDTQYF